Listed below are T cell receptor beta chains from one sample, sequenced in a study of long-term antiretroviral therapy in people with HIV. Clones were read by immunoSEQ multiplex PCR, and TCRdb kept only the in-frame ones, dropping some. The sample contains 20,000 to 30,000 clones, 95% of which appear only once. This material consisted of unsorted PBMCs, taken around 5 years after starting antiretroviral therapy. The receptors derive from a woman aged 50 to 60 with HIV. Each CDR3 is given without its conserved first and last residue.

len: 11; v_gene: TRBV18; CDR3aa: ASSPPSGDGYT
len: 13; v_gene: TRBV7-6; CDR3aa: ASSPTTGAGNEQF
len: 12; v_gene: TRBV2; CDR3aa: ASSGVSGYNEQF
len: 14; v_gene: TRBV14; CDR3aa: ASSQESGTLNTEAF
len: 15; v_gene: TRBV6-1; CDR3aa: ASSEAQTGFTTDTQY
len: 13; v_gene: TRBV28; CDR3aa: ASSLKFRRFQPQH
len: 13; v_gene: TRBV7-6; CDR3aa: ASSLDLDRAYEQY
len: 9; v_gene: TRBV20-1; CDR3aa: SAVDVTEAF
len: 14; v_gene: TRBV5-6; CDR3aa: ASSLGGSPPTDTQY
len: 11; v_gene: TRBV6-5; CDR3aa: ASSYRSEDTQY
len: 11; v_gene: TRBV29-1; CDR3aa: SVPGQGLGTQY
len: 13; v_gene: TRBV6-5; CDR3aa: ASSPGRGRLYTQY
len: 14; v_gene: TRBV18; CDR3aa: ASSPPVGTPLYEQY
len: 12; v_gene: TRBV5-1; CDR3aa: ASSLQQGNYGYT
len: 13; v_gene: TRBV6-5; CDR3aa: ASSYSEVATYEQY
len: 16; v_gene: TRBV2; CDR3aa: ASSEALIADGTYNEQF
len: 11; v_gene: TRBV10-3; CDR3aa: AISEETGSEQY
len: 11; v_gene: TRBV5-4; CDR3aa: ASRTSGEGIQY
len: 11; v_gene: TRBV27; CDR3aa: ASSLFGADGYT
len: 9; v_gene: TRBV4-1; CDR3aa: ASSQEHEQY
len: 12; v_gene: TRBV4-3; CDR3aa: ASSPTEGHTEAF
len: 9; v_gene: TRBV7-2; CDR3aa: ASSLTHEQY
len: 13; v_gene: TRBV11-2; CDR3aa: ASTSVWSGANVLT
len: 16; v_gene: TRBV27; CDR3aa: ASSLTRGASGTYNEQF
len: 14; v_gene: TRBV30; CDR3aa: AWSNRQFPSYNEQF
len: 12; v_gene: TRBV28; CDR3aa: ASSPTRFNYGYT
len: 13; v_gene: TRBV7-8; CDR3aa: ASSLGQVFQETQY
len: 13; v_gene: TRBV4-1; CDR3aa: ASSQDPYGTGELF
len: 14; v_gene: TRBV5-1; CDR3aa: ASSRITGTLNTEAF
len: 12; v_gene: TRBV10-3; CDR3aa: AISGGADTYEQY